This T cell receptor (beta chain) stems from a study of blood T cell repertoires in COVID-19. Method: immunoSEQ multiplex PCR; TCRdb's copy keeps in-frame clones and lacks some. The data contain roughly 250,000 clones, around 88% of them singletons. Looked up from germline, CDR1 is SGHDN and CDR2 is FVKESK. V gave up 5 bases and J gave up 3 bases, with 6 bases separating them. The CDR3 has 12 amino acids. The clonotype was recovered from a man between 40 and 49 years old with active or convalescent COVID-19. Sequencing was done on a sample of peripheral blood. This sequence joins TRBV14 and TRBJ2-3; D is uncertain. The CDR3 DNA sequence: TGTGCCAGCAGCTTCGCGACAGATACGCAGTATTTT. This gives the protein CASSFATDTQYF.